These 25 T cell receptor beta chains were all obtained from the same sample, sequenced in a study of human T cells and chemical hapten exposure. It was the library that attached unique molecular identifiers to individual cDNA molecules. TCRdb itself ran the reads through MiXCR, one entry per CDR3 protein. The sample carries roughly 530 distinct CDR3 sequences, about 96% recorded once. Before extraction, the whole blood was not fractionated, and total RNA was taken from it. Specimen: whole blood. The receptors shown here come from a human donor who had alopecia or was a healthy volunteer (not recorded which). Some clones in this sample may be carry-over from other donors' samples. This table probably holds off-target reads from a library built for another chain.

V and J are TRBV5-6 and TRBJ2-7; 9 bases match TRBD1. The CDR3 is 15 amino acids. Trimming removed 4 bases from V and 10 bases from J; junction bases left unmatched: 15. Germline CDR1 is SGHDT and CDR2 is YYEEEE. The CDR3 protein is CASSQKSGTGLSQYF. CDR3 coding DNA: TGTGCCAGCAGCCAAAAGTCCGGGACAGGGCTATCTCAGTACTTC.

In this sample, this clonotype turned up a few times. The chain joins TRBV24-1 to TRBJ2-3, with TRBD1 identical over 9 bases. The CDR3 consists of 17 residues. The germline CDR1 and CDR2 sequences are KGHDR and SFDVKD. Unmatched junction bases numbered 10, after V lost 4 bases and J lost 3 bases. The CDR3 region has the DNA TGTGCCACCAGTGAGCCCGGACAGGGGCGCTATACAGATACGCAGTATTTT. Translated, it gives CATSEPGQGRYTDTQYF.

The chain uses TRBV28 and TRBJ2-1; D may correspond to TRBD1 or TRBD2 (5 bases each). The CDR3 is made up of 13 amino acids. V gave up 6 bases and J gave up 7 bases, with 13 bases separating them. Germline loops: CDR1 MDHEN, CDR2 SYDVKM. CDR3: CASSLGELNEQFF. The CDR3 nucleotides read TGTGCCAGCAGCTTAGGGGAGTTAAATGAGCAGTTCTTC.

This clonotype occurred once. CDR3 nucleotide sequence: TGCAGTGCTAGAAACCAACAGGGTTTTAGCTCCTACGAGCAGTACTTC. Translated: CSARNQQGFSSYEQYF. V is TRBV20-1 and J is TRBJ2-7, with D perhaps TRBD1 (6 bases). CDR3 size: 16 residues. The germline V gene has CDR1 DFQATT and CDR2 SNEGSKA (reference sequence). V was trimmed by 2 bases and J by 0 bases, leaving 17 bases between them.

The chain uses TRBV6-1 and TRBJ2-7; 7 positions agree with TRBD1. The CDR3 is made up of 14 amino acids. Germline-derived CDR1 and CDR2 are MNHNS and SASEGT. Trimming took 6 bases from V and 4 from J; bases not matched to a gene: 9. CDR3 DNA: TGTGCCAGCAGCAGACAGGGAGAGGGGTACGAGCAGTACTTC. Its translation is CASSRQGEGYEQYF.

As DNA, the CDR3 is TGCGCCAGCAGTGAGTCACGCCGGACAGTGAGCGGTGAAGCTTTCTTT. It specifies CASSESRRTVSGEAFF. The genes are TRBV10-1 and TRBJ1-1, with D perhaps matching TRBD1 (6 bases). Per the germline V gene, CDR1 is WNHNN and CDR2 is SYGVQD (reference sequence). This CDR3 is built from 16 residues. Deletions cut 0 bases from V and 7 bases from J, with 18 bases between.

The chain combines TRBV27 with TRBJ2-1, with 10 nucleotides matching TRBD1. V lost 7 bases and J lost 8; bases outside the gene matches: 17. Germline assignment: CDR1 MNHEY and CDR2 SMNVEV (reference sequence). The CDR3 is made up of 17 amino acids. CDR3: CASKSYLRDRGVDEQFF. The CDR3 DNA follows: TGTGCCAGCAAATCCTACCTAAGGGACAGGGGAGTAGATGAGCAGTTCTTC.

The V and J genes are TRBV27 and TRBJ2-3; no clear D. In germline, CDR1 is MNHEY, CDR2 SMNVEV (reference sequence). Trimming took off 3 bases at V and 4 bases at J, with 8 bases between the two ends. There are 13 residues in the CDR3. CDR3 sequence (DNA): TGTGCCAGCAGTTTCGCACTGGCAGATACGCAGTATTTT. It encodes CASSFALADTQYF.

The V and J genes are TRBV15 and TRBJ2-5; 11 bases fit TRBD2. After removal of 10 bases from V and 2 bases from J, the junction contained 3 bases not matched to a gene. Germline CDR1 and CDR2: LNHNV and YYDKDF (reference sequence). The CDR3 totals 13 residues. The chain's CDR3 is CAIAGGRQETQYF. The CDR3 nucleotides read TGTGCCATAGCGGGAGGGCGGCAAGAGACCCAGTACTTC.

The chain is built from TRBV9 and TRBJ2-1; D remains unclear. V was trimmed by 0 bases and J by 8 bases, leaving 6 bases between them. The CDR3 length is 12 residues. Germline V gene lookup returns CDR1 SGDLS and CDR2 YYNGEE. The CDR3 sequence is CASSVAVDEQFF. The DNA for the CDR3 is TGTGCCAGCAGCGTAGCTGTCGATGAGCAGTTCTTC.

This chain connects TRBV6-5 to TRBJ2-1; 7 bases match TRBD2. CDR1 is MNHEY and CDR2 is SVGAGI in the germline V gene. CDR3 length: 16 amino acids. V was clipped by 8 bases and J by 0 bases; unmatched bases: 10. In nucleotides, the CDR3 is TGTGCCAGCGGCTCTCCAAGCGGGGCCTCCTACAATGAGCAGTTCTTC. Translated, it gives CASGSPSGASYNEQFF.

The V gene is TRBV3-1, the J gene TRBJ2-6; the match to TRBD1 covers 12 bases. The ends lost 1 base at V and 3 bases at J; junction bases unmatched: 16. The CDR3 sequence is 22 residues long. Germline values: CDR1 LGHDT, CDR2 YNNKEL (reference sequence). CDR3 amino acids: CASSQGILGTGGQVYGANVLTF. DNA of the CDR3: TGTGCCAGCAGCCAAGGTATTTTGGGGACAGGGGGCCAGGTCTATGGGGCCAACGTCCTGACTTTC.

This chain joins TRBV10-3 and TRBJ2-7; D possibly matches TRBD1 or TRBD2 (6 bases each). The V gene's germline CDR1 is ENHRY and CDR2 SYGVKD. This CDR3 contains 14 residues. V was clipped by 2 bases and J by 4 bases, with 12 bases between them. In DNA form, the CDR3 reads TGTGCCATCAGTGAGAAAGGGGGGCGGTACGAGCAGTACTTC. Translating gives CAISEKGGRYEQYF.

V gene TRBV10-2 combines with J gene TRBJ2-2; 11 bases match TRBD2. The CDR3 length is 16 residues. In germline, CDR1 is WSHSY, CDR2 SAAADI. Trimming removed 6 bases from V and 1 base from J; junction bases left unmatched: 4. CDR3 nucleotide sequence: TGCGCCAGCAGAGTAGCGGGAGGGGGGAACACCGGGGAGCTGTTTTTT. Translation gives CASRVAGGGNTGELFF.

V and J are TRBV28 and TRBJ2-7; 8 nucleotides match TRBD1. CDR3 length equals 14 residues. The V segment lost 7 bases and the J segment 3 bases; nucleotides outside the gene matches: 8. Germline V gene lookup returns CDR1 MDHEN and CDR2 SYDVKM. CDR3 amino acids: CASTLMTGVYEQYF. The DNA of the CDR3 is TGTGCCAGCACTTTGATGACAGGGGTCTACGAGCAGTACTTC.

The gene calls are TRBV29-1 and TRBJ1-5, with 7 bases identical to TRBD1. The CDR3 sequence is 15 residues long. Germline V gene sequence: CDR1 SQVTM, CDR2 ANQGSEA. J gave up 3 bases and V 4 bases, and 9 bases lay outside the gene matches. The CDR3 protein is CSVVPGGHFNQPQHF. Written as DNA, the CDR3 is TGCAGCGTTGTTCCAGGGGGGCACTTCAATCAGCCCCAGCATTTT. The full variable domain, in which reference TRBV29-1 and TRBJ1-5 provide the parts outside the CDR3, is SAVISQKPSRDICQRGTSLTIQCQVDSQVTMMFWYRQQPGQSLTLIATANQGSEATYESGFVIDKFPISRPNLTFSTLTVSNMSPEDSSIYLCSVVPGGHFNQPQHFGDGTRLSIL.

The V and J genes are TRBV20-1 and TRBJ2-3; no firm D call. V lost 3 bases and J lost 5, with 6 bases in between. This CDR3 contains 11 residues. Germline V gene data show CDR1 as DFQATT and CDR2 as SNEGSKA (reference sequence). The CDR3 reads CSASREDTQYF. As DNA, the CDR3 is TGCAGTGCTAGTAGGGAAGATACGCAGTATTTT.

This rearrangement joins TRBV6-5 to TRBJ1-4; D is uncertain. This CDR3 is built from 15 residues. Germline V gene lookup returns CDR1 MNHEY and CDR2 SVGAGI. The V gene lost 6 bases and the J gene lost 5 bases, with 16 bases spanning the gap. CDR3 nucleotide sequence: TGTGCCAGCAGCCGTAAGATTCCCCTGAATGAAAAACTGTTTTTT. Translated: CASSRKIPLNEKLFF.

The chain combines TRBV6-5 with TRBJ1-2, with TRBD1 identical over 8 bases. This CDR3 has 14 residues. CDR1 and CDR2 from the germline V gene are MNHEY and SVGAGI. V was clipped by 5 bases and J by 5 bases; unmatched bases: 7. The CDR3 here is CASSPGQGWYGYTF. Written as DNA, the CDR3 is TGTGCCAGCAGTCCCGGACAGGGTTGGTATGGCTACACCTTC.

This CDR3 reads CASSLARGTGNYGYTF. CDR3 sequence (DNA): TGTGCCAGCAGCTTAGCACGGGGGACAGGGAACTATGGCTACACCTTC. The J gene is TRBJ1-2, the V gene TRBV11-2, with 9 bases matching TRBD1. CDR1 is SGHAT, CDR2 FQNNGV, per germline. After removal of 1 base from V and 2 bases from J, the junction contained 5 bases not matched to a gene. This CDR3 has 16 amino acids.

The V call is TRBV5-8, the J call TRBJ2-5; possibly TRBD1 for D (6 bases). Germline lookup yields CDR1 SGHTS and CDR2 YDEGEE. Trimming shortened V by 4 bases and J by 2 bases, and 21 bases separated the two germline ends. CDR3 length equals 17 residues. In DNA form, the CDR3 reads TGTGCCAGCAGCGACCGATTCAGGGGTGGAATACAAGAGACCCAGTACTTC. Its protein is CASSDRFRGGIQETQYF. Full variable domain (remainder filled in from reference TRBV5-8 and TRBJ2-5): EAGVTQSPTHLIKTRGQQATLRCSPISGHTSVYWYQQALGLGLQFLLWYDEGEERNRGNFPPRFSGRQFPNYSSELNVNALELEDSALYLCASSDRFRGGIQETQYFGPGTRLLVL.

This chain uses TRBV10-3 with TRBJ2-7, with 10 bases identical to TRBD2. The trim removed 2 bases at V and 2 bases at J, leaving 0 bases unmatched. The germline CDR1 and CDR2 sequences are ENHRY and SYGVKD. CDR3 length equals 14 residues. The CDR3 DNA reads TGTGCCATCAGTGAGGGACTAGCGGCCTACGAGCAGTACTTC. Amino acid sequence: CAISEGLAAYEQYF.

The chain joins TRBV24-1 to TRBJ1-1, with D possibly being TRBD1 (6 bases). This CDR3 contains 13 residues. Germline V gene sequence: CDR1 KGHDR, CDR2 SFDVKD. V was clipped by 9 bases and J by 6 bases, with 16 bases between them. CDR3 in DNA: TGTGCCACCGCGACAGGCCCCTACCCTGAAGCTTTCTTT. Translating gives CATATGPYPEAFF.

This sequence joins TRBV30 and TRBJ2-7, with TRBD2 matching 7 bases. This CDR3 spans 14 amino acids. Germline assignment: CDR1 GTSNPN and CDR2 SVGIG (reference sequence). The V and J ends lost 1 base and 6 bases, in that order; junction bases with no gene match: 9. The CDR3 DNA reads as TGTGCCTGGAGTGGATACGCGGGAGCTGCCGAGCAGTACTTC. Translated: CAWSGYAGAAEQYF.

CDR3 sequence reads: CASSLGADTQYF. CDR3 DNA: TGCGCCAGCAGCTTGGGGGCAGATACGCAGTATTTT. The gene calls are TRBV5-1 and TRBJ2-3; D unclear. Germline V CDR1 and CDR2: SGHRS, YFSETQ. The ends were cut back, 0 bases at V and 4 bases at J, with 3 bases in the middle. The length of the CDR3 is 12 residues.